A selection of T cell receptor beta chains follows, all from one sample in a study of blood T cell repertoires in COVID-19. Only in-frame clones appear in the TCRdb table, and some are missing; sequencing was by immunoSEQ multiplex PCR. The data contain about 300,000 clones, approximately 86% of them singletons. The source material was peripheral blood. All receptors derive from a man between 65 and 80 years old with acute or convalescent COVID-19. CDR3s include the opening cysteine and the closing phenylalanine or tryptophan. D genes are given only for firm matches. A clone size is listed for some rows: how often the clone was seen (once, few, many), or a class if it is expanded.

clone size: .; J gene: TRBJ2-1; V gene: TRBV5-1; CDR3 length: 15; D gene: TRBD1; CDR3 DNA: TGCGCCAGCAGCTTGACACAGGGGGCCTACAATGAGCAGTTCTTC; CDR3 protein: CASSLTQGAYNEQFF
clone size: .; J gene: TRBJ2-1; V gene: TRBV6-2/TRBV6-3; CDR3 length: 17; D gene: .; CDR3 DNA: TGTGCCAGCAGCTATGACAGGCCCCTTAGCTCCTACAATGAGCAGTTCTTC; CDR3 protein: CASSYDRPLSSYNEQFF
clone size: once; J gene: TRBJ2-4; V gene: TRBV2; CDR3 length: 16; D gene: TRBD1; CDR3 DNA: TGTGCCAGCAGTTCTCCGGGACAGGTAGCCAAAAACATTCAGTACTTC; CDR3 protein: CASSSPGQVAKNIQYF
clone size: .; J gene: TRBJ2-3; V gene: TRBV7-2; CDR3 length: 15; D gene: .; CDR3 DNA: TGTGCCAGCAGCTTACGCGGTGCAGGGGTGAATACGCAGTATTTT; CDR3 protein: CASSLRGAGVNTQYF
clone size: .; J gene: TRBJ2-2; V gene: TRBV10-3; CDR3 length: 16; D gene: TRBD1; CDR3 DNA: TGTGCCATCAGTGAGTCGAAGGGGACAGACACCGGGGAGCTGTTTTTT; CDR3 protein: CAISESKGTDTGELFF
clone size: .; J gene: TRBJ1-2; V gene: TRBV28; CDR3 length: 13; D gene: .; CDR3 DNA: TGTGCCAGCAGGGGCCCCGGCGACTATGGCTACACCTTC; CDR3 protein: CASRGPGDYGYTF
clone size: .; J gene: TRBJ2-2; V gene: TRBV4-3; CDR3 length: 19; D gene: .; CDR3 DNA: TGCGCCAGCAGCCGCTTCCCGTTTGGAACAGGAGAAAACACCGGGGAGCTGTTTTTT; CDR3 protein: CASSRFPFGTGENTGELFF
clone size: .; J gene: TRBJ1-2; V gene: TRBV7-9; CDR3 length: 14; D gene: .; CDR3 DNA: TGTGCCAGCAGCTTAGGAGGGTTGGGCTATGGCTACACCTTC; CDR3 protein: CASSLGGLGYGYTF
clone size: .; J gene: TRBJ1-2; V gene: TRBV19; CDR3 length: 13; D gene: TRBD1; CDR3 DNA: TGTGCCAGTGGAGAAGACAGGGGCTATGGCTACACCTTC; CDR3 protein: CASGEDRGYGYTF
clone size: many; J gene: TRBJ1-5; V gene: TRBV19; CDR3 length: 13; D gene: .; CDR3 DNA: TGTGCCAGTACGGGGGGCAGGGGTCAGCCCCAGCATTTT; CDR3 protein: CASTGGRGQPQHF
clone size: .; J gene: TRBJ1-4; V gene: TRBV6-2/TRBV6-3; CDR3 length: 16; D gene: TRBD1; CDR3 DNA: TGTGCCAGCAGTTACGACAGGGGGCATACTAATGAAAAACTGTTTTTT; CDR3 protein: CASSYDRGHTNEKLFF
clone size: few; J gene: TRBJ2-1; V gene: TRBV6-1; CDR3 length: 17; D gene: TRBD2; CDR3 DNA: TGTGCCAGCAGTGCCCGGACTAGCGGGGCGAGCCCGAGGAAGCAGTTCTTC; CDR3 protein: CASSARTSGASPRKQFF
clone size: .; J gene: TRBJ2-3; V gene: TRBV10-3; CDR3 length: 14; D gene: TRBD2; CDR3 DNA: TGTGCCATCAGCCTAGCGGGAAGCACAGATACGCAGTATTTT; CDR3 protein: CAISLAGSTDTQYF
clone size: .; J gene: TRBJ2-7; V gene: TRBV3-1/TRBV3-2; CDR3 length: 12; D gene: .; CDR3 DNA: TGTGCCAGCAGCCAACAAACAGGTCTAACCTACTTC; CDR3 protein: CASSQQTGLTYF
clone size: .; J gene: TRBJ1-5; V gene: TRBV28; CDR3 length: 14; D gene: TRBD1; CDR3 DNA: TGTGCCAGCAGTTTGCAGGGGGCCGGACAGCCCCAGCATTTT; CDR3 protein: CASSLQGAGQPQHF
clone size: .; J gene: TRBJ1-5; V gene: TRBV3-1/TRBV3-2; CDR3 length: 15; D gene: .; CDR3 DNA: TGTGCCAGCAGCACCTCCGGGGGGGCTAGTCAGCCCCAGCATTTT; CDR3 protein: CASSTSGGASQPQHF
clone size: .; J gene: TRBJ2-3; V gene: TRBV4-1; CDR3 length: 18; D gene: TRBD2; CDR3 DNA: TGCGCCAGCAGCGCCCGGACTAGCGGGAGTTTAAGCACAGATACGCAGTATTTT; CDR3 protein: CASSARTSGSLSTDTQYF
clone size: .; J gene: TRBJ2-7; V gene: TRBV5-1; CDR3 length: 15; D gene: .; CDR3 DNA: TGCGCCAGCAGCTTGGGGCACCAGGGCTCCTACGAGCAGTACTTC; CDR3 protein: CASSLGHQGSYEQYF
clone size: .; J gene: TRBJ2-7; V gene: TRBV18; CDR3 length: 15; D gene: .; CDR3 DNA: TGTGCCAGCTCACCAGCAAGCGTGGGGCCCTACGAGCAGTACTTC; CDR3 protein: CASSPASVGPYEQYF
clone size: .; J gene: TRBJ2-7; V gene: TRBV5-4; CDR3 length: 13; D gene: .; CDR3 DNA: TGTGCCAGCAGCTGGGACTTTGGCTACGAGCAGTACTTC; CDR3 protein: CASSWDFGYEQYF
clone size: .; J gene: TRBJ2-7; V gene: TRBV9; CDR3 length: 15; D gene: .; CDR3 DNA: TGTGCCAGCAGCGTAGGGGGCAGGGGAACATACGAGCAGTACTTC; CDR3 protein: CASSVGGRGTYEQYF
clone size: .; J gene: TRBJ2-3; V gene: TRBV5-6; CDR3 length: 17; D gene: .; CDR3 DNA: TGTGCCAGCAGCTTGCGCCGTGGCCCCGGGGTTACAGATACGCAGTATTTT; CDR3 protein: CASSLRRGPGVTDTQYF
clone size: .; J gene: TRBJ2-1; V gene: TRBV3-1/TRBV3-2; CDR3 length: 16; D gene: TRBD2; CDR3 DNA: TGTGCCAGCAGCCAAACGAGCGGGGGGTCCTACAATGAGCAGTTCTTC; CDR3 protein: CASSQTSGGSYNEQFF
clone size: .; J gene: TRBJ2-3; V gene: TRBV12-3/TRBV12-4; CDR3 length: 13; D gene: TRBD2; CDR3 DNA: TGTGCCACCGGACTAGCGGGGATTCATACGCAGTATTTT; CDR3 protein: CATGLAGIHTQYF
clone size: .; J gene: TRBJ2-1; V gene: TRBV27; CDR3 length: 12; D gene: .; CDR3 DNA: TGTGCCAGCAGTTCCGCAGGGAATGAGCAGTTCTTC; CDR3 protein: CASSSAGNEQFF
clone size: .; J gene: TRBJ2-7; V gene: TRBV19; CDR3 length: 14; D gene: .; CDR3 DNA: TGTGCCAGTAAACAGGACAGAGGTACCTACGAGCAGTACTTC; CDR3 protein: CASKQDRGTYEQYF
clone size: .; J gene: TRBJ1-3; V gene: TRBV5-1; CDR3 length: 16; D gene: .; CDR3 DNA: TGCGCCAGCAGCTTAGAGGAGGCAGGTTCTGGAAACACCATATATTTT; CDR3 protein: CASSLEEAGSGNTIYF
clone size: .; J gene: TRBJ2-7; V gene: TRBV27; CDR3 length: 16; D gene: .; CDR3 DNA: TGTGCCAGCAGTTTAACCGCGGCGGTACCCTCCTACGAGCAGTACTTC; CDR3 protein: CASSLTAAVPSYEQYF
clone size: .; J gene: TRBJ1-5; V gene: TRBV5-1; CDR3 length: 16; D gene: .; CDR3 DNA: TGCGCCAGCAGCCCTGGTGACAGTTATAGCAATCAGCCCCAGCATTTT; CDR3 protein: CASSPGDSYSNQPQHF
clone size: .; J gene: TRBJ1-3; V gene: TRBV7-9; CDR3 length: 16; D gene: TRBD1; CDR3 DNA: TGTGCCAGCAGCGTTGGACAGGGCCGCTCTGGAAACACCATATATTTT; CDR3 protein: CASSVGQGRSGNTIYF
clone size: .; J gene: TRBJ2-2; V gene: TRBV18; CDR3 length: 12; D gene: .; CDR3 DNA: TGTGCCAGCTCATTGAGGACCGGGGAGCTGTTTTTT; CDR3 protein: CASSLRTGELFF
clone size: .; J gene: TRBJ1-1; V gene: TRBV20-1; CDR3 length: 13; D gene: .; CDR3 DNA: TGCAGTGCTAGTCGCGCAGGGATCGCTGAAGCTTTCTTT; CDR3 protein: CSASRAGIAEAFF
clone size: .; J gene: TRBJ1-4; V gene: TRBV4-1; CDR3 length: 19; D gene: .; CDR3 DNA: TGCGCCAGCAGCCCACTGGGCCCCGTCCCCCTTTCAACTAATGAAAAACTGTTTTTT; CDR3 protein: CASSPLGPVPLSTNEKLFF
clone size: .; J gene: TRBJ2-3; V gene: TRBV7-2; CDR3 length: 18; D gene: TRBD2; CDR3 DNA: TGTGCCAGCAGCTTAAGTTGGCCTAGGACTAGCGTCTCAGATACGCAGTATTTT; CDR3 protein: CASSLSWPRTSVSDTQYF
clone size: .; J gene: TRBJ2-7; V gene: TRBV11-2; CDR3 length: 16; D gene: TRBD1; CDR3 DNA: TGTGCCAGCAGCTTAGGGCGACAGGGGGCCGGGATCGCGCAGTACTTC; CDR3 protein: CASSLGRQGAGIAQYF
clone size: .; J gene: TRBJ1-6; V gene: TRBV11-2; CDR3 length: 15; D gene: .; CDR3 DNA: TGTGCCAGCAGCTTAGTGGAGGGTCGGAATTCACCCCTCCACTTT; CDR3 protein: CASSLVEGRNSPLHF
clone size: .; J gene: TRBJ1-6; V gene: TRBV19; CDR3 length: 17; D gene: .; CDR3 DNA: TGTGCCAGTAGTGGGGGGTTTGAAGGACCCCACAATTCACCCCTCCACTTT; CDR3 protein: CASSGGFEGPHNSPLHF
clone size: .; J gene: TRBJ2-5; V gene: TRBV5-1; CDR3 length: 14; D gene: .; CDR3 DNA: TGCGCCAGCAGCTTGTATAGGGGAGGTGAGACCCAGTACTTC; CDR3 protein: CASSLYRGGETQYF
clone size: .; J gene: TRBJ2-1; V gene: TRBV15; CDR3 length: 12; D gene: .; CDR3 DNA: TGTGCCACGTCGCAGGGCTACAATGAGCAGTTCTTC; CDR3 protein: CATSQGYNEQFF
clone size: .; J gene: TRBJ2-3; V gene: TRBV29-1; CDR3 length: 15; D gene: TRBD2; CDR3 DNA: TGCAGCGTCCTACTAGCGGGATCCGGCACAGATACGCAGTATTTT; CDR3 protein: CSVLLAGSGTDTQYF
clone size: .; J gene: TRBJ2-3; V gene: TRBV13; CDR3 length: 15; D gene: .; CDR3 DNA: TGTGCCAGCAGCTTAGGCCTAGGGGGCACAGATACGCAGTATTTT; CDR3 protein: CASSLGLGGTDTQYF
clone size: .; J gene: TRBJ2-1; V gene: TRBV11-2; CDR3 length: 13; D gene: TRBD1; CDR3 DNA: TGTGCCAGCGGGGGACAGGTAGGGCATGAGCAGTTCTTC; CDR3 protein: CASGGQVGHEQFF
clone size: .; J gene: TRBJ2-3; V gene: TRBV6-2/TRBV6-3; CDR3 length: 15; D gene: TRBD1; CDR3 DNA: TGTGCCAGCAGTTACTCCAACCAGGGGGCAGATACGCAGTATTTT; CDR3 protein: CASSYSNQGADTQYF
clone size: .; J gene: TRBJ2-1; V gene: TRBV9; CDR3 length: 15; D gene: TRBD2; CDR3 DNA: TGTGCCAGCAGCCGTAAGCGGGAGATCTACAATGAGCAGTTCTTC; CDR3 protein: CASSRKREIYNEQFF
clone size: once; J gene: TRBJ1-6; V gene: TRBV5-6; CDR3 length: 15; D gene: TRBD1; CDR3 DNA: TGTGCCAGCAGCTCCGGACAGGGCAATTATTCACCCCTCCACTTT; CDR3 protein: CASSSGQGNYSPLHF
clone size: .; J gene: TRBJ1-6; V gene: TRBV2; CDR3 length: 14; D gene: .; CDR3 DNA: TGTGCCAGCAGTAGTAGCTCCTATAATTCACCCCTCCACTTT; CDR3 protein: CASSSSSYNSPLHF
clone size: few; J gene: TRBJ1-2; V gene: TRBV18; CDR3 length: 17; D gene: TRBD1; CDR3 DNA: TGTGCCAGCTCACCAAAGCGTCCGGGACAGGGGGCGGATGGCTACACCTTC; CDR3 protein: CASSPKRPGQGADGYTF
clone size: .; J gene: TRBJ1-1; V gene: TRBV5-6; CDR3 length: 14; D gene: .; CDR3 DNA: TGTGCCAGCAGCTTAAGACAGTTGAACACTGAAGCTTTCTTT; CDR3 protein: CASSLRQLNTEAFF
clone size: .; J gene: TRBJ1-1; V gene: TRBV19; CDR3 length: 13; D gene: .; CDR3 DNA: TGTGCCAGTAGTAGCGTTGTCGGGGGTACGGCTTTCTTT; CDR3 protein: CASSSVVGGTAFF
clone size: .; J gene: TRBJ2-7; V gene: TRBV6-2/TRBV6-3; CDR3 length: 16; D gene: TRBD1; CDR3 DNA: TGTGCCAGCAGTTACAGGAGAGGACAGGGTATAGACGAGCAGTACTTC; CDR3 protein: CASSYRRGQGIDEQYF
clone size: .; J gene: TRBJ2-2; V gene: TRBV7-2; CDR3 length: 14; D gene: .; CDR3 DNA: TGTGCCAGCAGCTTATCCCGGTGGACCGGGGAGCTGTTTTTT; CDR3 protein: CASSLSRWTGELFF